Sequencing of this TCR beta chain was carried out in a study of vaccination effects on CD4 cells after COVID-19. Sequencing was performed with immunoSEQ multiplex PCR; in TCRdb, only in-frame clones are kept and a portion is missing. Found here are 50,000 to 75,000 clones, roughly 76% of them singletons; the top ten hold under 3%. Worth noting for this clone: No antigen is known for it.

Sequencing in the ViraFEST assay came after antigen-specific CD4+ T cells had been expanded with viral peptide pools, which were used to stimulate PBMC. Following 10 days of culture, CD4+ T cells were isolated. Vaccinated participants had no history of SARS-CoV-2 infection and tested negative for nucleocapsid antibodies. Study conclusions and caveats: Clones arising from infection and from vaccination showed marked clonal contraction late after vaccination.

The specimen comprised CD4+ T cells from PBMCs cultured with HCoV-229E spike peptides, sampled before COVID-19 vaccination. This receptor was identified in a human donor who received a COVID-19 vaccine.

This chain's CDR3 is CASSLVSTEAFF. The CDR3 region has the DNA TGTGCCAGCAGCTTGGTTAGCACTGAAGCTTTCTTT. The chain joins TRBV5-6 to TRBJ1-1, with D unclear. CDR1 is SGHDT and CDR2 is YYEEEE in the germline V gene. This CDR3 is 12 amino acids long. The V end was cut by 0 bases, the J end by 4 bases, with 4 bases between.